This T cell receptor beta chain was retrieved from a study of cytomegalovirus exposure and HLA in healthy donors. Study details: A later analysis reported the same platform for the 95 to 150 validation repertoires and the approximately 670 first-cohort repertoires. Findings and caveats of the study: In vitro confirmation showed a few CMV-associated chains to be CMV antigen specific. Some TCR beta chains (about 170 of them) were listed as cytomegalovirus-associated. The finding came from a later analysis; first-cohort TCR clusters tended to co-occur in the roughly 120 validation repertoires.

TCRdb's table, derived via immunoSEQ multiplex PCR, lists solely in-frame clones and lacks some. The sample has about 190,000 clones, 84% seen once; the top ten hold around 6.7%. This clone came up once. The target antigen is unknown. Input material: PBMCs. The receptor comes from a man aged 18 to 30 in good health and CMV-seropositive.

CDR3 sequence reads: CASSWMTGGLETQYF. In DNA form, the CDR3 reads TGTGCCAGCAGCTGGATGACAGGGGGCTTGGAGACCCAGTACTTC. The V and J genes are TRBV5-6 and TRBJ2-5, with 10 bases lining up with TRBD1. The CDR3 consists of 15 residues. The trim removed 3 bases at V and 5 bases at J, leaving 7 bases unmatched. Per germline, CDR1 SGHDT and CDR2 YYEEEE.